A selection of T cell receptor beta chains follows, all from one sample in a study of blood T cells in healthy people across ages. MiXCR was run by TCRdb on the 5' RACE reads, yielding one entry per CDR3 protein. The data contain approximately 810,000 distinct CDR3 sequences, 29% of them seen just once; the ten biggest clones take up 17%. Source material: blood. These receptors originate from a woman of 80 years or more in good health. CDR3s include the opening cysteine and the closing phenylalanine or tryptophan. D genes are given only for firm matches. The size of a clone is reported for some rows only, either as once, few or many, or as a class for expanded clones.

>-|TRBD1|16|TRBJ2-2|TRBV9
TGTGCCAGCAGCGCCGGGACAGGGGGTGGAACCGGGGAGCTGTTTTTT
CASSAGTGGGTGELFF
>many|-|14|TRBJ2-7|TRBV4-1
TGCGCCAGCAGCCAAGAGCCCAGGGCTCGCGAGCAGTACTTC
CASSQEPRAREQYF
>-|TRBD2|21|TRBJ2-4|TRBV11-1
TGTGCCAGCAGCCCAAGCGGACGACTAGCGGGGGGCCTCCTAGCCAAAAACATTCAGTACTTC
CASSPSGRLAGGLLAKNIQYF
>-|-|16|TRBJ1-2|TRBV7-2
TGTGCCAGCAGCTTAGGGGGTGGAGGGGGGCCCTATGGCTACACCTTC
CASSLGGGGGPYGYTF
>-|-|16|TRBJ1-5|TRBV7-6
TGTGCCAGCAGCCGGGGCACGGGACCGAACAATCAGCCCCAGCATTTT
CASSRGTGPNNQPQHF
>-|TRBD2|17|TRBJ2-1|TRBV4-1
TGCGCCAGCAGCCAAGTGGTTAGCGGGGGGGGGTACAATGAGCAGTTCTTC
CASSQVVSGGGYNEQFF
>-|-|13|TRBJ2-3|TRBV4-1
TGCGCCAGCAGCCAAGAAGAAGCGGGTACGCAGTATTTT
CASSQEEAGTQYF
>many|TRBD2|16|TRBJ2-5|TRBV27
TGTGCCAGCAGTTTTAATTGGCGGGGGGGCCAAGAGACCCAGTACTTC
CASSFNWRGGQETQYF
>-|TRBD2|14|TRBJ2-5|TRBV9
TGTGCCAGCAGCCCTAGCGGGGGATCGCAGACCCAGTACTTC
CASSPSGGSQTQYF
>few|-|15|TRBJ1-5|TRBV30
TGTGCCTGGCCCGTGGGAGGGGATAGCAATCAGCCCCAGCATTTT
CAWPVGGDSNQPQHF
>many|TRBD2|16|TRBJ2-1|TRBV25-1
TGTGCCAGCAGTGACCCGACTAGCGGGGGGGGAGGTGAGCAGTTCTTC
CASSDPTSGGGGEQFF
>many|TRBD2|15|TRBJ2-7|TRBV7-6
TGTGCCAGCAGTTCAACTAGCGCGGGTACTAAAGAGCAGTACTTC
CASSSTSAGTKEQYF
>-|-|14|TRBJ1-1|TRBV4-1
TGCGCCAGCAGCCAAGAGTGGCCCGAGTTGGAAGCTTTCTTT
CASSQEWPELEAFF
>many|-|16|TRBJ2-5|TRBV18
TGTGCCAGCTCACCACCGCGCGGCAGGGTTTCGGAGACCCAGTACTTC
CASSPPRGRVSETQYF
>-|-|11|TRBJ2-7|TRBV3-1
TGTGCCAGCGGCCGAGCCTACGAGCAGTACTTC
CASGRAYEQYF
>few|TRBD2|18|TRBJ2-1|TRBV5-5
TGTGCCAGCAGCTTGAGACTAGCAGGAGGCCAAAGGGACAATGAGCAGTTCTTC
CASSLRLAGGQRDNEQFF
>-|-|16|TRBJ1-4|TRBV6-5
TGTGCCAGCACTGTTTCAGGGGCTTTGGCTAATGAAAAACTGTTTTTT
CASTVSGALANEKLFF
>-|TRBD2|11|TRBJ2-4|TRBV7-9
TGTGCCTGCAGCGGGGACGGGGGGCAGTACTTC
CACSGDGGQYF
>-|TRBD1|13|TRBJ1-2|TRBV28
TGTGCCACCGGGACAGGGGACCTAAGAGGCTACACCTTC
CATGTGDLRGYTF
>-|TRBD2|14|TRBJ2-1|TRBV5-1
TGCACCAGCAGCCGTGGACTAGACTACAATGAGCAGTTCTTC
CTSSRGLDYNEQFF
>once|-|15|TRBJ2-3|TRBV7-2
TGTGCCAGCAGCTTAGGGGCACGAAGCACAGATACGCAGTATTTT
CASSLGARSTDTQYF
>-|-|16|TRBJ1-5|TRBV7-9
TGTGCCAGCAGCTTAGCGCAGGGCATAGGGGATCAGCCCCAGCATTTT
CASSLAQGIGDQPQHF
>few|TRBD2|14|TRBJ2-1|TRBV20-1
TGCAGTGCTAGGGGAGGGACCCTTTACAATGAGCAGTTCTTC
CSARGGTLYNEQFF
>many|-|14|TRBJ2-1|TRBV7-6
TGTGCCAGCAGCCCTGGACATACCTACAATGAGCAGTTCTTC
CASSPGHTYNEQFF
>-|TRBD1|14|TRBJ1-2|TRBV2
TGTGCCAGCAGAAACCCGGGGACAGCCTATGGCTACACCTTC
CASRNPGTAYGYTF
>few|-|13|TRBJ1-4|TRBV9
TGTGCCAGCAGCGTCAATTCCGGTGAAAAACTGTTTTTT
CASSVNSGEKLFF
>-|-|17|TRBJ2-2|TRBV11-2
TGTGCCAGCAGCCCCCTGTCGGGCCGAACCTTGATCGGGGAGCTGTTTTTT
CASSPLSGRTLIGELFF
>many|TRBD1|15|TRBJ2-7|TRBV12-3/TRBV12-4
TGTGCCAGCAGTTTGGGACAGGGCATGGGCTACGAGCAGTACTTC
CASSLGQGMGYEQYF
>-|-|13|TRBJ1-1|TRBV29-1
TGCAGCGTTTTACAGGGTGGAGACACTGAAGCTTTCTTT
CSVLQGGDTEAFF
>many|-|14|TRBJ2-6|TRBV5-1
TGCGCCAGCAGCTCCGTTGGGGGGGCCAACGTCCTGACTTTC
CASSSVGGANVLTF
>many|TRBD1|16|TRBJ2-3|TRBV24-1
TGTGCCACCAGTGATCCCGGACAGGTTGGGACCCCTACGCAGTATTTT
CATSDPGQVGTPTQYF
>-|TRBD1|19|TRBJ2-2|TRBV4-1
TGCGCCAGCAGCTCTCGCCCATTCCGGGACAGGGCGTTAGCCGGGGAGCTGTTTTTT
CASSSRPFRDRALAGELFF
>many|TRBD1|14|TRBJ2-7|TRBV28
TGTGCCAGCAGTTCGGGACAGGCTCTCGACGAGCAGTACTTC
CASSSGQALDEQYF
>many|-|15|TRBJ1-2|TRBV20-1
TGCAGTGCTAGAGATAGGAGACAGGTTAGGTATGGCTACACCTTC
CSARDRRQVRYGYTF
>many|TRBD2|20|TRBJ2-6|TRBV6-1
TGTGCCAGCAGTCCCGAAGGGACTAGCGTTTTCGTATCTGGGGCCAACGTCCTGACTTTC
CASSPEGTSVFVSGANVLTF
>few|-|15|TRBJ1-2|TRBV20-1
TGCAGTGCTAGAGATCCCACAGGAACAAACTATGGCTACACCTTC
CSARDPTGTNYGYTF
>many|-|13|TRBJ2-1|TRBV28
TGTGCCAGCGTTGACTCCTCCTACAATGAGCAGTTCTTC
CASVDSSYNEQFF
>-|TRBD1|15|TRBJ2-2|TRBV7-8
TGTGCCAGCAGCTGGACAGGGCTGAACACCGGGGAGCTGTTTTTT
CASSWTGLNTGELFF
>-|TRBD1|15|TRBJ2-3|TRBV7-9
TGTGCCAGCAGCCCGGGGTGGGACAGGGGTGATACGCAGTATTTT
CASSPGWDRGDTQYF
>-|-|12|TRBJ1-5|TRBV6-1
TGTGCCAGCAGTGAAGCCTTGCGGCCCCAGCATTTT
CASSEALRPQHF
>few|TRBD1|16|TRBJ1-1|TRBV7-9
TGTGCCAGCAGCTACTGGACAGGGGGCGGAAGCACTGAAGCTTTCTTT
CASSYWTGGGSTEAFF
>many|-|13|TRBJ2-5|TRBV20-1
TGCAGTGTTCCACAGAAGTACCAAGAGACCCAGTACTTC
CSVPQKYQETQYF
>-|-|16|TRBJ2-3|TRBV4-1
TGCGCCAGCAGCCGAGATAGTCTACGGGATACAGATACGCAGTATTTT
CASSRDSLRDTDTQYF
>few|-|16|TRBJ2-2|TRBV14
TGTGCCAGCAGCCTGGGAACAGGCGCCCGGGGCGGGGAGCTGTTTTTT
CASSLGTGARGGELFF
>many|-|14|TRBJ1-2|TRBV21-1
TGTGCCAGCATAAACCCCTGGGGGGACTATGGCTACACCTTC
CASINPWGDYGYTF
>once|TRBD1|12|TRBJ2-3|TRBV2
TGTGCCAGCAGGGCAGGGACAGAGACGCAGTATTTT
CASRAGTETQYF
>many|-|16|TRBJ2-3|TRBV7-2
TGTGCCAGCAGCCCCCGGACAGCCCTTTGGCCAGATACGCAGTATTTT
CASSPRTALWPDTQYF
>-|-|12|TRBJ1-1|TRBV15
TGTGCCACCAGCCAGATGAACACTGAAGCTTTCTTT
CATSQMNTEAFF
>many|-|10|TRBJ1-2|TRBV20-1
TGCAGTGCTAGGAGGTATGGCTACACCTTC
CSARRYGYTF
>many|-|11|TRBJ2-3|TRBV6-2/TRBV6-3
TGTGCCAGCAGTCGCCCAGATACGCAGTATTTT
CASSRPDTQYF
>many|-|13|TRBJ1-2|TRBV14
TGTGCCAGCAGCCAAGATTGGGGTGGCGGCTACACCTTC
CASSQDWGGGYTF